This is a list of T cell receptor beta chains from one sample in a study of blood T cell repertoires in COVID-19. The data were produced by immunoSEQ multiplex PCR, yet TCRdb's version contains in-frame clones alone and is incomplete. The table lists tens of thousands of clones, roughly nine tenths of them singletons, with about 1.3% in the top ten. The sample consisted of peripheral blood. These receptors were obtained from a man aged 60-69 years with acute or convalescent COVID-19. Each CDR3 is given with its conserved first and last residue. The D gene is left open where the match is weak. Size is omitted from some rows. Given values are once, few, many or a class for expanded clones.

CDR3 length,clone size,D gene,J gene,V gene,CDR3 protein,CDR3 DNA
16,.,TRBD1,TRBJ2-1,TRBV19,CASKRSGRGFLNEQFF,TGTGCCAGTAAGAGGTCCGGCAGGGGGTTTTTAAATGAGCAGTTCTTC
16,.,.,TRBJ1-6,TRBV6-5,CASSYSMAGGNSPLHF,TGTGCCAGCAGTTACTCGATGGCCGGAGGGAATTCACCCCTCCACTTT
12,.,.,TRBJ2-2,TRBV27,CASSPSTGELFF,TGTGCCAGCAGTCCCTCCACCGGGGAGCTGTTTTTT
14,.,.,TRBJ1-1,TRBV7-9,CASERGQGNTEAFF,TGTGCCAGCGAAAGAGGGCAAGGGAACACTGAAGCTTTCTTT
13,.,.,TRBJ1-4,TRBV2,CANKQGTNEKLFF,TGTGCCAACAAACAGGGAACTAATGAAAAACTGTTTTTT
13,.,.,TRBJ1-1,TRBV12-3/TRBV12-4,CASSPTGSATAFF,TGTGCCAGCAGCCCAACAGGGTCGGCAACAGCTTTCTTT
14,.,TRBD1,TRBJ1-3,TRBV7-2,CASSPGQGRNTIYF,TGTGCCAGCAGCCCTGGACAGGGTCGGAACACCATATATTTT
15,.,TRBD1,TRBJ1-6,TRBV5-1,CASSSGQGSNSPLHF,TGCGCCAGCAGCTCGGGACAGGGCTCGAATTCACCCCTCCACTTT
15,.,.,TRBJ1-4,TRBV12-5,CASGLVPATNEKLFF,TGTGCTAGTGGTTTGGTCCCCGCAACTAATGAAAAACTGTTTTTT
16,.,.,TRBJ1-6,TRBV27,CASRLQGLNYNSPLHF,TGTGCCAGCAGACTTCAGGGGTTGAATTATAATTCACCCCTCCACTTT
12,.,.,TRBJ1-1,TRBV3-1/TRBV3-2,CASSQGAPEAFF,TGTGCCAGCAGCCAAGGCGCTCCCGAAGCTTTCTTT
13,.,.,TRBJ1-1,TRBV3-1/TRBV3-2,CASSQRRQQEAFF,TGTGCCAGCAGCCAGAGACGACAGCAAGAAGCTTTCTTT
13,.,.,TRBJ1-2,TRBV14,CASSQAGNYGYTF,TGTGCCAGCAGCCAAGCAGGGAACTATGGCTACACCTTC
15,.,TRBD1,TRBJ2-7,TRBV5-4,CASSIQGASSYEQYF,TGTGCCAGCAGCATTCAGGGGGCTAGCTCCTACGAGCAGTACTTC
14,.,.,TRBJ1-5,TRBV19,CASSIRGINQPQHF,TGTGCCAGTAGTATAAGGGGGATAAATCAGCCCCAGCATTTT
14,.,.,TRBJ2-1,TRBV5-1,CASNTGSSYNEQFF,TGCGCCAGCAACACAGGGAGCTCCTACAATGAGCAGTTCTTC
16,.,TRBD1,TRBJ1-1,TRBV18,CASSPKEGAPVTEAFF,TGTGCCAGCTCACCAAAGGAGGGGGCGCCGGTCACTGAAGCTTTCTTT
16,.,TRBD2,TRBJ2-2,TRBV7-2,CASSAGTSGLTGELFF,TGTGCCAGCAGCGCGGGGACTAGCGGGCTCACCGGGGAGCTGTTTTTT
13,.,.,TRBJ2-7,TRBV18,CASSPPSSYEQYF,TGTGCCAGCTCACCACCGAGCTCCTACGAGCAGTACTTC
13,.,TRBD1,TRBJ1-6,TRBV10-3,CAAGTGDESPLHF,TGTGCCGCCGGGACAGGGGATGAATCACCCCTCCACTTT
14,once,.,TRBJ2-4,TRBV27,CASSLRLSTNIQYF,TGTGCCAGCAGTTTAAGATTGTCTACAAACATTCAGTACTTC
15,.,TRBD2,TRBJ2-2,TRBV13,CASSPIGLAAGELFF,TGTGCCAGCAGCCCTATCGGACTAGCTGCCGGGGAGCTGTTTTTT
17,once,.,TRBJ2-2,TRBV27,CASSLVVTLSTTGELFF,TGTGCCAGCAGTTTAGTTGTCACACTAAGTACCACCGGGGAGCTGTTTTTT
13,.,TRBD1,TRBJ1-2,TRBV30,CAWSVDRGYGYTF,TGTGCCTGGAGTGTAGACAGGGGCTATGGCTACACCTTC
11,.,.,TRBJ2-7,TRBV12-3/TRBV12-4,CASSQSSEQYF,TGTGCCAGCAGTCAGTCGTCCGAGCAGTACTTC
15,.,.,TRBJ1-6,TRBV6-4,CASRVESSYNSPLHF,TGTGCCAGCAGGGTAGAGAGCTCCTATAATTCACCCCTCCACTTT
14,.,TRBD1,TRBJ1-5,TRBV2,CASSLDRGYQPQHF,TGTGCCAGCAGTCTGGACAGGGGTTATCAGCCCCAGCATTTT
13,.,.,TRBJ2-3,TRBV7-3,CASSLGANLRQYF,TGTGCCAGCAGCTTAGGTGCCAATTTGCGGCAGTATTTT
12,.,TRBD1,TRBJ2-7,TRBV6-5,CAIRTGSGEQYF,TGTGCCATCAGGACAGGGTCGGGAGAGCAGTACTTC
15,few,TRBD1,TRBJ1-2,TRBV28,CASSPAQQGTGGYTF,TGTGCCAGCAGTCCCGCCCAACAGGGGACGGGAGGCTACACCTTC
15,once,.,TRBJ1-2,TRBV15,CATSIGPPARVGYTF,TGTGCCACCAGCATTGGTCCGCCAGCGAGGGTTGGCTACACCTTC
15,.,TRBD1,TRBJ2-2,TRBV9,CASSVAGGNTGELFF,TGTGCCAGCAGCGTAGCAGGGGGGAACACCGGGGAGCTGTTTTTT
17,.,.,TRBJ1-2,TRBV3-1/TRBV3-2,CASSQFDLIGLDYGYTF,TGTGCCAGCAGCCAATTCGACTTGATCGGACTGGACTATGGCTACACCTTC
15,.,TRBD1,TRBJ1-6,TRBV10-2,CASREGAYANSPLHF,TGCGCCAGCAGGGAGGGGGCCTACGCTAATTCACCCCTCCACTTT
17,.,TRBD1,TRBJ1-2,TRBV29-1,CSVDGGIGQGLNYGYTF,TGCAGCGTTGATGGAGGTATTGGACAGGGGCTTAACTATGGCTACACCTTC
15,.,.,TRBJ2-7,TRBV7-2,CASSPVPGTSYEQYF,TGTGCCAGCAGCCCAGTCCCGGGAACTTCCTACGAGCAGTACTTC
13,.,.,TRBJ2-7,TRBV5-6,CASRRSGLREQYF,TGTGCCAGCCGACGAAGCGGTCTAAGGGAGCAGTACTTC
13,.,.,TRBJ1-1,TRBV3-1/TRBV3-2,CASSQRVGTEAFF,TGTGCCAGCAGCCAGAGGGTTGGCACTGAAGCTTTCTTT
16,.,.,TRBJ1-1,TRBV7-9,CASSIFTGGDNTEAFF,TGTGCCAGCAGTATATTTACCGGAGGGGATAACACTGAAGCTTTCTTT
13,.,.,TRBJ1-2,TRBV6-2/TRBV6-3,CASSKGDNYGYTF,TGTGCCAGCAGCAAAGGAGATAACTATGGCTACACCTTC
15,.,TRBD2,TRBJ2-3,TRBV18,CASSRTSGGSDTQYF,TGTGCCAGCTCACGGACTAGCGGGGGGTCAGATACGCAGTATTTT
12,.,.,TRBJ1-2,TRBV2,CASRPDSYGYTF,TGTGCCAGCAGACCCGACAGCTATGGCTACACCTTC
22,few,TRBD1,TRBJ2-2,TRBV24-1,CATSDLYIGTAPNNKGTGELFF,TGTGCCACCAGTGATTTGTATATTGGGACAGCACCAAACAACAAGGGGACCGGGGAGCTGTTTTTT
13,.,.,TRBJ2-1,TRBV5-8,CASSRRGGNEQFF,TGTGCCAGCAGCAGGCGTGGCGGAAATGAGCAGTTCTTC
13,once,TRBD1,TRBJ1-1,TRBV7-2,CASSPTGDTEAFF,TGTGCCAGCAGCCCTACAGGGGACACTGAAGCTTTCTTT
15,.,.,TRBJ2-1,TRBV7-9,CASSFFRTADGEQFF,TGTGCCAGCAGCTTTTTTCGGACAGCTGACGGTGAGCAGTTCTTC
15,once,TRBD1,TRBJ1-2,TRBV7-2,CASTAGQGFNYGYTF,TGTGCCAGCACCGCGGGACAGGGGTTTAACTATGGCTACACCTTC
15,.,TRBD1,TRBJ1-5,TRBV4-2,CASSQAGTGSQPQHF,TGTGCCAGCAGCCAAGCCGGGACAGGGAGTCAGCCCCAGCATTTT
15,.,TRBD1,TRBJ1-3,TRBV30,CAWSRTGNSGNTIYF,TGTGCCTGGAGCCGGACAGGCAACTCTGGAAACACCATATATTTT
15,.,.,TRBJ2-1,TRBV6-6,CASIDAGGRYNEQFF,TGTGCCAGCATTGATGCAGGGGGGAGGTACAATGAGCAGTTCTTC
13,.,.,TRBJ2-5,TRBV5-4,CASSSPSQETQYF,TGTGCCAGCAGCTCCCCTTCCCAAGAGACCCAGTACTTC
14,.,.,TRBJ1-1,TRBV6-5,CASRPTGANTEAFF,TGTGCCAGCAGACCTACAGGTGCCAACACTGAAGCTTTCTTT